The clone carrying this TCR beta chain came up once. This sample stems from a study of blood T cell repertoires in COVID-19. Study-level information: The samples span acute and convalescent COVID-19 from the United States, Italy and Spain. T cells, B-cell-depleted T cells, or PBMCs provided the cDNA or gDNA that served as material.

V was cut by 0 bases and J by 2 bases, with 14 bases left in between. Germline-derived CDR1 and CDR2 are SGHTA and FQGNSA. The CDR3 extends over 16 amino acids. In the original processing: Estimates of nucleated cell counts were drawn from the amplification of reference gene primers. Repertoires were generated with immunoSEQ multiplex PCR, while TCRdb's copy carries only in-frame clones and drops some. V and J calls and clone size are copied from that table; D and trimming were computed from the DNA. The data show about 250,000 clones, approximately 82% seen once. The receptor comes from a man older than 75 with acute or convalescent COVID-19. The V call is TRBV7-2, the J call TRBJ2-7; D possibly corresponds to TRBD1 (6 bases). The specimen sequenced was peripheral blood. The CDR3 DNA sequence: TGTGCCAGCAGCTTAGCGGCCAGGGGTTCCCCCTACGAGCAGTACTTC. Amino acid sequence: CASSLAARGSPYEQYF.